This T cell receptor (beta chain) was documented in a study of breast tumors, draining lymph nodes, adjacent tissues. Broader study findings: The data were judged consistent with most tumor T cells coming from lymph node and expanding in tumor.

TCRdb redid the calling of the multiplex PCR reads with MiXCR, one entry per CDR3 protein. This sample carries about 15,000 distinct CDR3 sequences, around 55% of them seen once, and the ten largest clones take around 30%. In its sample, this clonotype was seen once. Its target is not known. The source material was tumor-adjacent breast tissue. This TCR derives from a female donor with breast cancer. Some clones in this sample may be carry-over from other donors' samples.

DNA for the CDR3: TGCAGTGCTAGATCCTCGGGTAATTCACCCCTCCACTTT. Translating it yields CSARSSGNSPLHF. V is TRBV20-1 and J is TRBJ1-6; D gene ambiguous. Germline V gene lookup returns CDR1 DFQATT and CDR2 SNEGSKA (reference sequence). Trimming removed 2 bases at V and 6 bases at J, with 8 bases between. The CDR3 spans 13 residues.